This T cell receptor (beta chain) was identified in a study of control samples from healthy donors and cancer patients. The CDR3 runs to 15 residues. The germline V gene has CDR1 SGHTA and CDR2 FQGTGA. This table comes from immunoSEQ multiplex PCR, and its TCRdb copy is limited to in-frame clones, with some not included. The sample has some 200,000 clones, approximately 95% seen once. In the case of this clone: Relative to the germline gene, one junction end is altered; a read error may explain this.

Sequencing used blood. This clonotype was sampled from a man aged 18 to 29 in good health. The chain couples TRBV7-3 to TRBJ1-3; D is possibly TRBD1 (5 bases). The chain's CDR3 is CASSLTTDSGNTIYF. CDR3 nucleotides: TGTGCCAGCAGCCTAACGACAGATTCTGGAAACACCATATATTTT.